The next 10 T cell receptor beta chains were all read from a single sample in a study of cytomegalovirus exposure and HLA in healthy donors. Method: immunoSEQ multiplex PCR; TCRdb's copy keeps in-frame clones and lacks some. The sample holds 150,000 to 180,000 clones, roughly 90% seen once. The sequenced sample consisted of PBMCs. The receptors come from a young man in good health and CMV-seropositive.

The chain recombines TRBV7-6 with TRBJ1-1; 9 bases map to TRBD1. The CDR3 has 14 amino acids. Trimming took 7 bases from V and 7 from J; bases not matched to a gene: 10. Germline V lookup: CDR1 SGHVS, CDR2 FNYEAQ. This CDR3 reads CASTTGGGHGEAFF. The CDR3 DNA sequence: TGTGCCAGCACCACAGGGGGCGGGCATGGTGAAGCTTTCTTT.

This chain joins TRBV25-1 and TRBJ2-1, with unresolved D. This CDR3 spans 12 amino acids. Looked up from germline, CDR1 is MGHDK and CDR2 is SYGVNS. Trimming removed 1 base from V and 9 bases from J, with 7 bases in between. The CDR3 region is CASSESRTEQFF. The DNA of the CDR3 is TGTGCCAGCAGTGAATCCAGAACTGAGCAGTTCTTC.

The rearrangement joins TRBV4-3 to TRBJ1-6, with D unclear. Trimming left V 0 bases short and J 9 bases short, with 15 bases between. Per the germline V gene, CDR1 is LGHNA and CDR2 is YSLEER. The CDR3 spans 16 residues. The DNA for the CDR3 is TGCGCCAGCAGCCAAGAGTTGGGCAGTGAGGGTTCACCCCTCCACTTT. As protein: CASSQELGSEGSPLHF.

The CDR3 loop is CASSPRQGPIQGYTF. In nucleotides, the CDR3 is TGTGCCAGCAGTCCTCGACAGGGGCCTATTCAGGGCTACACCTTC. This chain links TRBV27 with TRBJ1-2, with 8 positions matching TRBD1. Losses at the gene ends were 5 bases for V and 8 bases for J; bases not matched to a gene: 13. The CDR3 has 15 residues. Per germline, CDR1 MNHEY and CDR2 SMNVEV (reference sequence).

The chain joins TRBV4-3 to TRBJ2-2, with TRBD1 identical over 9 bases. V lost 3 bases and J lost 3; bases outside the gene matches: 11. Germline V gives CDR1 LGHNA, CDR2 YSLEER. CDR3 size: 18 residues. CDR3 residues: CASSHRTGDVRDTGELFF. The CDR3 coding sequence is TGCGCCAGCAGCCACAGGACAGGGGACGTTCGCGACACCGGGGAGCTGTTTTTT.

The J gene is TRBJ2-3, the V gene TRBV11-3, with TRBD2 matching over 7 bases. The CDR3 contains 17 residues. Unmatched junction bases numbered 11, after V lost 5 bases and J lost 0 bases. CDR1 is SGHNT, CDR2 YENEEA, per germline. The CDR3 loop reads CASSPRRLAVSTDTQYF. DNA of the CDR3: TGTGCCAGCAGCCCCCGCCGACTAGCCGTCAGCACAGATACGCAGTATTTT.

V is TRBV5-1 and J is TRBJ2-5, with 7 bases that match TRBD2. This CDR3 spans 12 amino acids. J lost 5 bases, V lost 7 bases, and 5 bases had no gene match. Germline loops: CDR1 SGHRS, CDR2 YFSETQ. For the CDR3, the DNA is TGCGCCAGCGGTAGGGAGGGTGAGACCCAGTACTTC. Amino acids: CASGREGETQYF.

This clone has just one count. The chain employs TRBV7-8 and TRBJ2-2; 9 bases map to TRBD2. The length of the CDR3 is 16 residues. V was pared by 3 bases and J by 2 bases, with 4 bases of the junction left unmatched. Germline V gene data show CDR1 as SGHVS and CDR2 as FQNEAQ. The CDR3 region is CASSFRLAANTGELFF. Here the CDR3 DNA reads TGTGCCAGCAGCTTCCGACTAGCGGCTAACACCGGGGAGCTGTTTTTT.

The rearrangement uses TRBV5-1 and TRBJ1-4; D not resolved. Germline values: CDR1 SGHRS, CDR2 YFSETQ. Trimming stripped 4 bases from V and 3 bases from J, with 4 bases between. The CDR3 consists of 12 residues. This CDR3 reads CASSLSNEKLFF. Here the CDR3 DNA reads TGCGCCAGCAGCCTGTCTAATGAAAAACTGTTTTTT.

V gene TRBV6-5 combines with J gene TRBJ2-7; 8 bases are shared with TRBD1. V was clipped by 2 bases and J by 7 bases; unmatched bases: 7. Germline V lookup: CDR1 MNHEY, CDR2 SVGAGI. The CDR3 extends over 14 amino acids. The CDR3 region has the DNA TGTGCCAGCAGTTACGGACAGGGTGTGCGGGAGCAGTACTTC. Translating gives CASSYGQGVREQYF.